This T cell receptor (beta chain) comes out of a study of blood T cell repertoires in COVID-19. Study context: Sample material is recorded as cDNA or gDNA derived from T cells, B-cell-depleted T cells, or PBMCs.

Trimming left V 5 bases short and J 2 bases short, with 3 bases between. The CDR3 has 11 residues. Libraries were prepared by immunoSEQ multiplex PCR; TCRdb keeps only in-frame clonotypes and omits some of them. The sample holds more than 200,000 clones; 80% to 90% are singletons and the top ten take roughly 0.7%. The sequenced sample was peripheral blood. The rearrangement joins TRBV12-3 or TRBV12-4 to TRBJ2-5; D is undetermined. This sequence was found in a man in his forties or fifties with acute or convalescent COVID-19. CDR3 nucleotides: TGTGCCAGCAGTCTACAAGAGACCCAGTACTTC. Translated: CASSLQETQYF.